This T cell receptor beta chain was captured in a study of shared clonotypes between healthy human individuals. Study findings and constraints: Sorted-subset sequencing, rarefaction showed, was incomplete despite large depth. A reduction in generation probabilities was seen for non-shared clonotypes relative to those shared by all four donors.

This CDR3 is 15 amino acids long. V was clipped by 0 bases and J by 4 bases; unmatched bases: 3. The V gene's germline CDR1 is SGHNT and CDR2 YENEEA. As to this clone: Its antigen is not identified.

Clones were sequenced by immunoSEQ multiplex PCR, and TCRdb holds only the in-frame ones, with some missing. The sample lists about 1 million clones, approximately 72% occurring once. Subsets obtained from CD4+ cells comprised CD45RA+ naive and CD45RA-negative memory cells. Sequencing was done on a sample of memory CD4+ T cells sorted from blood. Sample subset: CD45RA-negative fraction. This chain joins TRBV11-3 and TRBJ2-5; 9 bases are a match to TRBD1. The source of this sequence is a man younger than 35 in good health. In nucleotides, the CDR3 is TGTGCCAGCAGCTTAGATACAGGGGGCAGAGAGACCCAGTACTTC. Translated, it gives CASSLDTGGRETQYF.